This TCR beta chain is drawn from a study of shared clonotypes between healthy human individuals. Some clones are missing from TCRdb's copy, which holds only in-frame ones; the method was immunoSEQ multiplex PCR. The sample consists of over a million clones, 70% to 80% of them appearing once. The CDR3 is 14 amino acids. Per germline, CDR1 SGHKS and CDR2 YYEKEE (reference sequence). Trimming removed 3 bases at V and 6 bases at J, with 16 bases between. V and J are TRBV5-5 and TRBJ2-7; D is possibly TRBD1 (6 bases). Sequencing was carried out using memory CD4+ T cells from PBMCs. The subset is: CD45RA-negative fraction. This TCR came from a man aged 18 to 29 in good health. Some clones in this sample may be carry-over from other donors' samples. CDR3 amino acids: CASSWAQGRGEQYF. CDR3 coding DNA: TGTGCCAGCAGCTGGGCACAGGGTAGGGGCGAGCAGTACTTC. The entire variable domain, with the rest obtained from reference TRBV5-5 and TRBJ2-7, is as follows: DAGVTQSPTHLIKTRGQQVTLRCSPISGHKSVSWYQQVLGQGPQFIFQYYEKEERGRGNFPDRFSARQFPNYSSELNVNALLLGDSALYLCASSWAQGRGEQYFGPGTRLTVT.